This T cell receptor beta chain was recorded in a study of regulatory T cells in long-lasting Graves disease. To note about this clonotype: As yet, its antigen is unknown.

Time point: newly diagnosed GD, antithyroid drugs for less than 3 months. With RNA extracted from PBMCs as input, the TCR library was made. The V gene's germline CDR1 is SGHTA and CDR2 FQGTGA. The V and J ends lost 1 base and 8 bases, in that order; junction bases with no gene match: 9. CDR3 size: 16 residues. Notes on the study in general: TCR diversity in persistent Graves' patients was below that of newly diagnosed ones.

Arm-PCR of CDR3 regions and iRepertoire HTBI primers were the basis on which TCR beta libraries were built. Each CDR3 protein gets one entry after TCRdb re-called the multiplex PCR reads with MiXCR. In the table there are about 560,000 distinct CDR3 sequences, about 15% of which are singletons. A further study also used this sample, focusing on T cells in Graves' hyperthyroidism and ophthalmopathy. From that study: A model built on 13 V-J features separated ophthalmopathy from stable hyperthyroidism.

The chain uses TRBV7-3 and TRBJ2-2; 8 bases are a match to TRBD2. This sequence originates from a man aged 18 to 29 with Graves disease. The sample here was peripheral blood mononuclear cells (PBMCs), taken at new diagnosis, from a patient treated with antithyroid drugs. CDR3 sequence: CASSLRGLGTGGELFF. The DNA of the CDR3 is TGTGCCAGCAGCTTAAGGGGACTAGGTACCGGAGGGGAGCTGTTTTTT. Using reference TRBV7-3 and TRBJ2-2 for the parts outside the CDR3, the full variable domain is GAGVSQTPSNKVTEKGKYVELRCDPISGHTALYWYRQSLGQGPEFLIYFQGTGAADDSGLPNDRFFAVRPEGSVSTLKIQRTERGDSAVYLCASSLRGLGTGGELFFGEGSRLTVL.